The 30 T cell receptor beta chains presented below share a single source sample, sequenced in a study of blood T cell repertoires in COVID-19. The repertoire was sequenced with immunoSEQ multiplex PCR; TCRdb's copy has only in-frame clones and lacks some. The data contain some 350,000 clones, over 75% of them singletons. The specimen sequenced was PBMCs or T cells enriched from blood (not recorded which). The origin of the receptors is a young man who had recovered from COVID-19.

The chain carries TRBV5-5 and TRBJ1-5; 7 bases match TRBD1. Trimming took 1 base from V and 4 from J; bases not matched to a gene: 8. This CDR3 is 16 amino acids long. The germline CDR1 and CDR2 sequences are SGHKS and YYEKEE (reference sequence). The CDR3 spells CASSLRGGQQNQPQHF. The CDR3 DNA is TGTGCCAGCAGCTTGCGGGGGGGACAGCAAAATCAGCCCCAGCATTTT.

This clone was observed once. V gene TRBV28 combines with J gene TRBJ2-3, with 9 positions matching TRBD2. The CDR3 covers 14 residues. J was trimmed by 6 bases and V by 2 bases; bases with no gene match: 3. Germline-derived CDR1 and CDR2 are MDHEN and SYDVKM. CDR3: CASSLAGGLDTQYF. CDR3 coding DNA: TGTGCCAGCAGTTTAGCGGGGGGGTTGGATACGCAGTATTTT. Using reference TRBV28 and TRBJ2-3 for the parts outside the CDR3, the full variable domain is DVKVTQSSRYLVKRTGEKVFLECVQDMDHENMFWYRQDPGLGLRLIYFSYDVKMKEKGDIPEGYSVSREKKERFSLILESASTNQTSMYLCASSLAGGLDTQYFGPGTRLTVL.

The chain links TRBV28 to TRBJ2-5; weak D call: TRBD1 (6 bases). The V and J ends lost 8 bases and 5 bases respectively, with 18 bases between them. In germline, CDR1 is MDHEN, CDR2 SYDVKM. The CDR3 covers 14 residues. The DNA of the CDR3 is TGTGCCAGCTCGATTACAGGGTTGTTGGAGACCCAGTACTTC. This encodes CASSITGLLETQYF.

This CDR3 is CASSLASGTDTQYF. CDR3 sequence (DNA): TGTGCCAGCAGCTTAGCTTCGGGCACAGATACGCAGTATTTT. The chain couples TRBV11-2 to TRBJ2-3; no reliable D call. V was pared by 1 base and J by 1 base, with 6 bases between. CDR3 length equals 14 residues. CDR1 is SGHAT, CDR2 FQNNGV, per germline.

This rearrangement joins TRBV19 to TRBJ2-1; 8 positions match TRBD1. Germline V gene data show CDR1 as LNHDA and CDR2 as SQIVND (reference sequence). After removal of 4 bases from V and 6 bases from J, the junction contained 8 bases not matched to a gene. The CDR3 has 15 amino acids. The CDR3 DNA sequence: TGTGCCAGTAGTAACCGACAGGGGCCATCCAATGAGCAGTTCTTC. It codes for CASSNRQGPSNEQFF.

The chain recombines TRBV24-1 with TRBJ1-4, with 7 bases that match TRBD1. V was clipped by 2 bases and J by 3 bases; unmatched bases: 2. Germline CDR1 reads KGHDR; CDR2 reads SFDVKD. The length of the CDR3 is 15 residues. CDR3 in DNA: TGTGCCACCAGTGATTCCGGGACAGCTAATGAAAAACTGTTTTTT. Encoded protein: CATSDSGTANEKLFF.

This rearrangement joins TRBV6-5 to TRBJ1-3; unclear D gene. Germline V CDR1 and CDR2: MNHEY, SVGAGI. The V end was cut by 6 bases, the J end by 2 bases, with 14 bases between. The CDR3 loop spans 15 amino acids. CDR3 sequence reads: CASSRPGGTGNTIYF. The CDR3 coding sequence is TGTGCCAGCAGCCGACCGGGAGGGACTGGAAACACCATATATTTT.

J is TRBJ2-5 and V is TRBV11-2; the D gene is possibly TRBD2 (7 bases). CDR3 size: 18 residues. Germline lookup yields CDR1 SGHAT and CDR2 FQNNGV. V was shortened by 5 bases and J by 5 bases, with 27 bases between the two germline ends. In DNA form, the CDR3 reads TGTGCCAGCAGCCAATCTAGGGGGGGGGCACTCCTGTGGGAGACCCAGTACTTC. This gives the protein CASSQSRGGALLWETQYF.

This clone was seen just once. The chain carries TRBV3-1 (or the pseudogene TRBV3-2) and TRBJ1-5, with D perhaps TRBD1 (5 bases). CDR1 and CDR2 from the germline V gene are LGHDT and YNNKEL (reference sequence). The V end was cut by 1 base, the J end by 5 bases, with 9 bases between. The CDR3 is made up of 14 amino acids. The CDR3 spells CASSQGWGDQPQHF. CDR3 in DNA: TGTGCCAGCAGCCAAGGGTGGGGGGATCAGCCCCAGCATTTT.

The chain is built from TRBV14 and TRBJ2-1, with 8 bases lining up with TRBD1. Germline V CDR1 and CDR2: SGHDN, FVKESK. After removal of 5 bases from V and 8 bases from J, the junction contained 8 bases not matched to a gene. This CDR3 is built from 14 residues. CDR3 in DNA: TGTGCCAGCAGCTTCGGACAGGGCTTCCATGAGCAGTTCTTC. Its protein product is CASSFGQGFHEQFF.

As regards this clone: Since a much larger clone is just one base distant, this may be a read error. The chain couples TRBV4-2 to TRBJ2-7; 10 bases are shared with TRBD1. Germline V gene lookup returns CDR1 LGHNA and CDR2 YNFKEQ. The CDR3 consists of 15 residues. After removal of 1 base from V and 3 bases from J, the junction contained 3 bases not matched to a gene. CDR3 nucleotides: TGTGCCAGCAGCCAAGCCGGGACAGGGGTCTACGAGCAGTACTTC. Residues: CASSQAGTGVYEQYF.

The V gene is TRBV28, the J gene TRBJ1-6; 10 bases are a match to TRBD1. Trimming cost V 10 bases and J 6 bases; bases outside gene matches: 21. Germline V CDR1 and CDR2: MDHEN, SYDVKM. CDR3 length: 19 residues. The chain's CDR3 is CATRPKPRDRGRVNSPLHF. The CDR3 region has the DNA TGTGCCACAAGACCAAAACCCCGCGACAGGGGGCGCGTTAATTCACCCCTCCACTTT.

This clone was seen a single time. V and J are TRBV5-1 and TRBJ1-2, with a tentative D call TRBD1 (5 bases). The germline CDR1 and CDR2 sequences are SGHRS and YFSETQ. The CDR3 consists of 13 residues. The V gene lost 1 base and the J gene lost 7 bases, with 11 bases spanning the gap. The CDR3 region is CASSLRGEGGYTF. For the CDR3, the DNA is TGCGCCAGCAGCTTGCGGGGGGAAGGTGGCTACACCTTC.

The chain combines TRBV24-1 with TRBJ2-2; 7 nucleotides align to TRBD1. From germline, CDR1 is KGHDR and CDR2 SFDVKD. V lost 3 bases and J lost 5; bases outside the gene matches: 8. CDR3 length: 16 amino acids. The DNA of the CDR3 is TGTGCCACCAGTGATCCCCAGGGGGTGGGGACCGGGGAGCTGTTTTTT. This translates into CATSDPQGVGTGELFF.

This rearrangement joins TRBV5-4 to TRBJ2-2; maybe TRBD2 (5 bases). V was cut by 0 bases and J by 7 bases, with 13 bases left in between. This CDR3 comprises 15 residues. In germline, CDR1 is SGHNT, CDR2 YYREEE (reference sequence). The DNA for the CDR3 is TGTGCCAGCAGCTTGGGGTATACGGGAATCGGGGAGCTGTTTTTT. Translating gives CASSLGYTGIGELFF.

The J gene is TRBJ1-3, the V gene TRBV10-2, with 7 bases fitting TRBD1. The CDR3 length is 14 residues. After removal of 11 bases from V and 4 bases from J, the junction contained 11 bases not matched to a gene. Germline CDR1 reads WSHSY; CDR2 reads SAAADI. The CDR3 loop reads CAVSTGTDGNTIYF. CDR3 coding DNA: TGCGCCGTATCAACCGGGACAGACGGAAACACCATATATTTT.

The CDR3 DNA reads as TGTGCCAGTACTAGCGAGGACACCGGGGAGCTGTTTTTT. It yields the protein CASTSEDTGELFF. The chain links TRBV19 to TRBJ2-2; perhaps TRBD2 as D (6 bases). CDR1 LNHDA and CDR2 SQIVND come from the germline V gene (reference sequence). Trimming stripped 7 bases from V and 3 bases from J, with 9 bases between. There are 13 residues in the CDR3.

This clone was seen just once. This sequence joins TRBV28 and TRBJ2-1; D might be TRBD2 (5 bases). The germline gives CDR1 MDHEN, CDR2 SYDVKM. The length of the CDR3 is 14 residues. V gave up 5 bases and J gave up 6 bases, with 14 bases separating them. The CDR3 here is CASSPAGSVNEQFF. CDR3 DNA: TGTGCCAGCAGTCCCGCCGGTAGCGTCAATGAGCAGTTCTTC.

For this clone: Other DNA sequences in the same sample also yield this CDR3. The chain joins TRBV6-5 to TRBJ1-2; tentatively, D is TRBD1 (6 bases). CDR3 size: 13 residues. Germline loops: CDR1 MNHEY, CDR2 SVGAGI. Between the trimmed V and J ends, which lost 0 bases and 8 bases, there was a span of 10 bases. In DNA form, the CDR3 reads TGTGCCAGCAGTTACTCGGGGGCGCGGGGCTACACCTTC. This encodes CASSYSGARGYTF.

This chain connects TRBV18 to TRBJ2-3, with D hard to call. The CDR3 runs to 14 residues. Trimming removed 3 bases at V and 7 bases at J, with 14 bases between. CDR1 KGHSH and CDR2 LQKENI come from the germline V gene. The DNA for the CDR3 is TGTGCCAGCTCACCTCTTTCCCCAAGCAATACGCAGTATTTT. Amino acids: CASSPLSPSNTQYF.

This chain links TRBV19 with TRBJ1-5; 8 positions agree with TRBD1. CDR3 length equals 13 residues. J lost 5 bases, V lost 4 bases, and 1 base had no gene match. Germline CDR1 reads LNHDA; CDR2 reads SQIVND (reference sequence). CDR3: CASSTGGYQPQHF. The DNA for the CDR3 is TGTGCCAGTAGTACAGGGGGCTATCAGCCCCAGCATTTT.

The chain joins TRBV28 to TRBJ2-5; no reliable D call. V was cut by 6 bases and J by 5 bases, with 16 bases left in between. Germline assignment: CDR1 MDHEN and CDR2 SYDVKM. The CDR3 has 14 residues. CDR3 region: CASRGNTVVETQYF. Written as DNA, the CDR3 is TGTGCCAGCAGGGGCAACACAGTAGTCGAGACCCAGTACTTC.

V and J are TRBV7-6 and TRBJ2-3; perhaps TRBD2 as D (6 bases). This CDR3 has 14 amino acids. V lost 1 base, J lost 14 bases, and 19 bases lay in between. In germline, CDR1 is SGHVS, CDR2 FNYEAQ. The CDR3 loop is CASSLDTSHPLRYF. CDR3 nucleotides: TGTGCCAGCAGCTTAGATACTAGCCACCCGCTACGGTATTTT.

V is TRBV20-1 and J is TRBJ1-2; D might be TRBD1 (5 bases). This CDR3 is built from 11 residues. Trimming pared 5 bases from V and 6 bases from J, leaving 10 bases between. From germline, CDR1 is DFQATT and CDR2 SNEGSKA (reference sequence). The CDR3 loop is CSAGRENGYTF. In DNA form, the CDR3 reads TGCAGTGCTGGCAGGGAAAATGGCTACACCTTC.

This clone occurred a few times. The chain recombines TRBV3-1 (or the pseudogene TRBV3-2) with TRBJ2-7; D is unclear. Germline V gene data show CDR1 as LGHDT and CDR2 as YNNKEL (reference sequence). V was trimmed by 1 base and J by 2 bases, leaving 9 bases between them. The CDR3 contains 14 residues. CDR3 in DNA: TGTGCCAGCAGCCAAGCGGTGACAACCTACGAGCAGTACTTC. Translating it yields CASSQAVTTYEQYF.

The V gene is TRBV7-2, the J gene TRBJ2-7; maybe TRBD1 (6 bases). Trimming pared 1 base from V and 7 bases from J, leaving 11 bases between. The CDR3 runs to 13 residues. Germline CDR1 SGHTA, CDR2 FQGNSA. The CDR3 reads CASSLVPDREQYF. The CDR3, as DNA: TGTGCCAGCAGCTTAGTCCCCGACAGGGAGCAGTACTTC.

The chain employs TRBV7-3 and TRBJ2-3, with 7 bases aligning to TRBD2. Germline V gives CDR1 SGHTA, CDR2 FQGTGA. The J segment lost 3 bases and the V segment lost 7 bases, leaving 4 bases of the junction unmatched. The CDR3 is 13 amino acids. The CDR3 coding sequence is TGTGCCAGCACCCCGGGGGGAACAGATACGCAGTATTTT. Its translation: CASTPGGTDTQYF.

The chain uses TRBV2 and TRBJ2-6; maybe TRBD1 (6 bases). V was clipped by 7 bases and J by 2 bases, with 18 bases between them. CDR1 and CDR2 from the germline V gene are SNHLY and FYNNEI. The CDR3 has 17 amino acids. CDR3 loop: CASKREQGDAGANVLTF. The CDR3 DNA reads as TGTGCCAGCAAGAGAGAACAGGGTGATGCTGGGGCCAACGTCCTGACTTTC.

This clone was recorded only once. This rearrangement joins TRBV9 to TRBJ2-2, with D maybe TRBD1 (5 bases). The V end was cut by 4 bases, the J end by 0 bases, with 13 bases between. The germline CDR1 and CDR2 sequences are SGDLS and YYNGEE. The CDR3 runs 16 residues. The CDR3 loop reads CASSPQGATNTGELFF. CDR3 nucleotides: TGTGCCAGCAGCCCCCAAGGGGCGACGAACACCGGGGAGCTGTTTTTT.

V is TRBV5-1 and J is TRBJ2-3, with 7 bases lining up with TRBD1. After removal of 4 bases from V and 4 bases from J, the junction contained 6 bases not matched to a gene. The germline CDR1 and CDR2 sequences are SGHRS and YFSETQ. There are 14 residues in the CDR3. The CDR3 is CASSPQGRPDTQYF. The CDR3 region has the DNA TGCGCCAGCAGCCCACAGGGGCGTCCAGATACGCAGTATTTT.